This T cell receptor beta chain was observed in a study of blood T cells in healthy people across ages (dated by TCRdb to between 2014 and 2016). Study-wide context: In model experiments, roughly one uniquely barcoded TCR beta cDNA molecule per two T cells was captured by template switching. Age-related changes in TCR beta repertoire diversity were measured in the study by deep sequencing normalized with unique cDNA molecular identifiers. The donors were divided into four age groups: young (average approximately 15 years), middle-aged (almost 40), aged (roughly 66) and long-lived (roughly 88). To avoid experimental bias, donors of different ages were randomly spread across the sequencing lanes. Using the same blood draw, the study looked at two additional independent replicas of 1 million unique cDNA reads for two donors, one aged 18 to 30 and the other aged 80 or older. What the study reported, not specific to this receptor: Conclusive comparison of naive and antigen-experienced compartments was prevented by the profiling of bulk unsorted PBMCs. Total diversity estimates from one million sequenced T cells were considered lower bounds and underestimates. The percentage of naive T cells measured by flow cytometry correlated strongly with observed TCR beta diversity. Observed TCR beta diversity per million T cells fell roughly linearly with age, and a significant reduction was already apparent by age about 36. Because donor CMV infection status was unknown, age-related changes in expanded clonotypes were potentially confounded. The long-lived group showed more naive CD4+ T cells, fewer expanded clones and increased TCR diversity than the aged group, suggesting age selection.

Systemically healthy Caucasian individuals from Russia, some 38 in total and aged about 6 to 100 years, were included as donors. Roughly 10 milliliters of peripheral blood were drawn from each donor into EDTA-treated Vacutainer tubes. PBMCs were isolated by Ficoll-Paque density-gradient centrifugation, with at least 6 million obtained per sample. Total RNA, at least 6 micrograms per sample, was extracted from PBMCs with Trizol reagent. The percentages of naive CD45RAhigh/CD27high T cells were determined by flow cytometry on a PBMC aliquot from every donor. As regards this clonotype: Its recognized antigen is unknown. No base quality information exists; no much larger clone differs at one position.

CDR1 is given as MGHRA and CDR2 as YSYEKL, both from the germline V gene. V has 5 bases trimmed and J has 0 bases trimmed; junction bases matching no gene number 11. The CDR3 runs 17 residues from the cysteine to the phenylalanine. Of the read, only the CDR3 DNA is kept; its 51 bases are in frame from base 1. Receptor amplification or capture employed 5' RACE. Sequencing was performed on an Illumina HiSeq 2500. A second PCR of roughly 7 to 11 cycles was performed with a sample-barcoded 5' primer and a J-beta primer mix. Each TCR beta cDNA molecule received a unique molecular identifier from a template-switch 5' adaptor carrying 12 random nucleotides. Each sample yielded at least 3 million CDR3-containing paired-end reads. All of the RNA was converted into first-strand cDNA using the Mint cDNA synthesis kit, with a TRBC-specific oligonucleotide serving as the primer. All cDNA was treated with uracil-DNA glycosylase and then went through a first 18-cycle PCR with the universal primers M1SS and BC2_uni_R. The paper's processing steps were these. For normalization, 1 million high-quality reads, each with a distinct molecular identifier, were randomly selected from each sample. Instead of being binned into consensus sequences, reads that shared molecular identifiers were thrown out. CDR3 identification, clonotype clustering and error correction used MiTCR with a Q25 quality threshold and the strictest error-elimination algorithm. A nonparametric unseen species model using Euler transformation provided a lower-bound estimate of total TCR beta diversity. TCRdb reran the public reads through fastp at Q25 and MiXCR, keeping productive beta chains. When rows share a CDR3 protein, they turn into one entry using the most common DNA and genes. What appears here as the V and J calls and clone size reflects TCRdb's work, not the paper's. The sample table contains about 620,000 distinct CDR3 sequences; only one count was recorded for more than 20% of them. More than 3% of the sample is taken by the ten largest.

This TCR was sampled from a man between 65 and 85 years old in good health. Input material: blood. The chain couples TRBV4-1 to TRBJ2-7; TRBD1 lines up with 9 middle nucleotides. The encoded CDR3 is CASSEGASDRGSYEQYF. The sequenced DNA is TGCGCCAGCAGCGAAGGAGCCTCGGACAGGGGCTCCTACGAGCAGTACTTC.